The 28 T cell receptor beta chains below come from one sample, sequenced in a study of a mutant IDH1 vaccine in newly diagnosed glioma. Noted time point: baseline, week 1 (first vaccination visit). This sample's treatment: pre-vaccination baseline after standard-of-care therapy. Clones were read by immunoSEQ multiplex PCR, and TCRdb kept only the in-frame ones, dropping some. The sample comprises tens of thousands of clones, about three quarters of which are singletons, and approximately 9% rests with the top ten. The input for sequencing was peripheral blood mononuclear cells (PBMCs), taken from a glioma patient treated with radiotherapy, temozolomide or both. The source of these receptors is a man between 50 and 59 years old with glioma. Some clones in this sample may be carry-over from other donors' samples.

This clone was counted between two and nine times. J is TRBJ2-7 and V is TRBV27, with a tentative D call TRBD1 (5 bases). The CDR3 spans 13 residues. V was trimmed by 2 bases and J by 5 bases, leaving 10 bases between them. Germline CDR1 reads MNHEY; CDR2 reads SMNVEV (reference sequence). For the CDR3, the DNA is TGTGCCAGCAGTTTAAATTCCAGGGACGAGCAGTACTTC. Translation gives CASSLNSRDEQYF.

This chain connects TRBV7-2 to TRBJ2-7, with 9 bases matching TRBD1. V shed 5 bases, J shed 4 bases, and the junction held 15 bases outside the gene matches. Germline V gene data show CDR1 as SGHTA and CDR2 as FQGNSA. The CDR3 covers 17 residues. CDR3 sequence reads: CASSPRATGGAGYEQYF. DNA for the CDR3: TGTGCCAGCAGCCCAAGGGCAACAGGGGGCGCCGGTTACGAGCAGTACTTC.

This chain links TRBV7-2 with TRBJ2-3; D perhaps matches TRBD2 (5 bases). This CDR3 has 15 amino acids. Trimming left V 4 bases short and J 1 base short, with 12 bases between. The germline V gene encodes CDR1 SGHTA and CDR2 FQGNSA. DNA of the CDR3: TGTGCCAGCAGCTCCCCGGGATCCCGCACAGATACGCAGTATTTT. Translating it yields CASSSPGSRTDTQYF.

V gene TRBV25-1 combines with J gene TRBJ2-2; no clear D. This CDR3 is 13 amino acids long. The germline CDR1 and CDR2 sequences are MGHDK and SYGVNS. Trimming removed 6 bases at V and 3 bases at J, with 8 bases between. The CDR3 region has the DNA TGTGCCAGCAGAGACTCCTACACCGGGGAGCTGTTTTTT. Translated, it gives CASRDSYTGELFF. Full variable domain (missing parts from reference TRBV25-1 and TRBJ2-2): EADIYQTPRYLVIGTGKKITLECSQTMGHDKMYWYQQDPGMELHLIHYSYGVNSTEKGDLSSESTVSRIRTEHFPLTLESARPSHTSQYLCASRDSYTGELFFGEGSRLTVL.

This clone appeared a single time. The chain is built from TRBV5-4 and TRBJ2-5; perhaps TRBD2 as D (6 bases). CDR1 is SGHNT and CDR2 is YYREEE in the germline V gene (reference sequence). V was shortened by 3 bases and J by 5 bases, with 14 bases between the two germline ends. This CDR3 spans 14 amino acids. CDR3 DNA: TGTGCCAGCAGCTCCGCGGGGTTTAAGGAGACCCAGTACTTC. It codes for CASSSAGFKETQYF.

J is TRBJ1-5 and V is TRBV19; D remains unclear. The CDR3 has 14 amino acids. V gave up 5 bases and J gave up 7 bases, with 15 bases separating them. Germline CDR1 is LNHDA and CDR2 is SQIVND (reference sequence). CDR3 residues: CASSELDSRQPQHF. The DNA of the CDR3 is TGTGCCAGTAGTGAGCTGGATTCGAGGCAGCCCCAGCATTTT.

The V and J genes are TRBV19 and TRBJ1-5; the D is unclear. V lost 1 base and J 0 bases, leaving 10 bases between the germline ends. The CDR3 runs 16 residues. Germline-derived CDR1 and CDR2 are LNHDA and SQIVND (reference sequence). The CDR3 nucleotides are TGTGCCAGTAGTATAGTCGGCGGGAATAGCAATCAGCCCCAGCATTTT. Translation gives CASSIVGGNSNQPQHF.

This chain links TRBV7-2 with TRBJ2-7; either TRBD1 or TRBD2 may supply D (6 bases each). This CDR3 has 13 amino acids. The germline V gene has CDR1 SGHTA and CDR2 FQGNSA. V lost 7 bases to trimming and J lost 4 bases, with 14 bases between them. The CDR3 sequence: CASNPGARYEQYF. CDR3 DNA sequence: TGTGCCAGCAACCCGGGGGCGCGGTACGAGCAGTACTTC.

This clone was observed a handful of times. Written as DNA, the CDR3 is TGTGCCAGCAGCTTGGGACAGGGGGCAAGCAATCAGCCCCAGCATTTT. This encodes CASSLGQGASNQPQHF. The chain couples TRBV5-6 to TRBJ1-5, with TRBD1 matching over 10 bases. Germline V lookup: CDR1 SGHDT, CDR2 YYEEEE. V was clipped by 0 bases and J by 1 base; unmatched bases: 1. This CDR3 region has 16 residues.

The chain couples TRBV7-4 to TRBJ2-3, with 10 nucleotides matching TRBD2. The CDR3 length is 16 residues. Germline lookup yields CDR1 SGHVT and CDR2 SQSDAQ. V lost 1 base, J lost 11 bases, and 12 bases stayed unmatched. CDR3 in amino acids: CASSLGLAGPFSVQYF. The CDR3 bases are TGTGCCAGCAGCTTAGGACTAGCGGGTCCGTTTTCAGTGCAGTATTTT.

The genes are TRBV6-5 and TRBJ1-3; no clear D gene. The V end lost 4 bases, the J end lost 0 bases, and 13 bases lay between the germline ends. The CDR3 is 16 amino acids. CDR1 is MNHEY, CDR2 SVGAGI, per germline. CDR3: CASSSPPHTSGNTIYF. For the CDR3, the DNA is TGTGCCAGCAGTTCCCCCCCTCATACCTCTGGAAACACCATATATTTT.

The chain recombines TRBV7-2 with TRBJ2-7; D remains ambiguous. There are 14 residues in the CDR3. Germline V gene sequence: CDR1 SGHTA, CDR2 FQGNSA. The V gene lost 5 bases and the J gene lost 4 bases, with 15 bases spanning the gap. This chain's CDR3 is CASSLEWSSYEQYF. Here the CDR3 DNA reads TGTGCCAGCAGCCTGGAATGGTCAAGTTACGAGCAGTACTTC.

A single count supports this clone. The rearrangement uses TRBV2 and TRBJ1-2; no definite D call. The ends were cut back, 4 bases at V and 4 bases at J, with 10 bases in the middle. Germline loops: CDR1 SNHLY, CDR2 FYNNEI. CDR3 length: 13 residues. This CDR3 is CASSGTGVYGYTF. CDR3 nucleotide sequence: TGTGCCAGCAGTGGAACCGGGGTCTATGGCTACACCTTC. Full variable domain (outside the CDR3, taken from reference TRBV2 and TRBJ1-2): EPEVTQTPSHQVTQMGQEVILRCVPISNHLYFYWYRQILGQKVEFLVSFYNNEISEKSEIFDDQFSVERPDGSNFTLKIRSTKLEDSAMYFCASSGTGVYGYTFGSGTRLTVV.

The chain links TRBV5-5 to TRBJ1-5; D not resolved. Trimming removed 1 base from V and 5 bases from J, with 7 bases in between. The CDR3 runs 13 residues. CDR1 and CDR2 from the germline V gene are SGHKS and YYEKEE (reference sequence). In DNA form, the CDR3 reads TGTGCCAGCAGCTTGCAGAGAGATCAGCCCCAGCATTTT. This codes for CASSLQRDQPQHF.

The rearrangement joins TRBV4-1 to TRBJ2-1, with a weak D call TRBD2 (6 bases). V lost 0 bases, J lost 7 bases, and 13 bases lay in between. This CDR3 comprises 15 residues. Germline V gene data show CDR1 as MGHRA and CDR2 as YSYEKL. This CDR3 reads CASSQDSGVLNEQFF. The CDR3 DNA is TGCGCCAGCAGCCAAGATTCGGGAGTTCTTAATGAGCAGTTCTTC.

The chain combines TRBV2 with TRBJ2-7; the match to TRBD2 covers 11 bases. This CDR3 contains 15 residues. CDR1 SNHLY and CDR2 FYNNEI come from the germline V gene. With 5 bases clipped from V and 2 bases from J, the junction kept 5 bases outside the gene matches. The CDR3 loop reads CASSRVAGGTYEQYF. CDR3 bases: TGTGCCAGCAGTAGAGTAGCGGGGGGGACCTACGAGCAGTACTTC.

The rearrangement joins TRBV6-6 to TRBJ2-1; a possible D gene is TRBD2 (6 bases). This CDR3 comprises 11 residues. Per the germline V gene, CDR1 is MNHNY and CDR2 is SVGAGI (reference sequence). V dropped 6 bases and J dropped 7 bases, with 7 bases sitting between them. The CDR3 here is CASSLANEQFF. The CDR3 bases are TGTGCCAGCAGCCTAGCGAATGAGCAGTTCTTC.

This chain connects TRBV6-7 to TRBJ2-1; TRBD1 matches at 12 bases. TRBV6-7 is given ORF status, its function remaining uncertain. This CDR3 has 21 amino acids. Trimming removed 6 bases from V and 6 bases from J; junction bases left unmatched: 24. CDR3 in amino acids: CASSPPWDRGLQLAALNEQFF. CDR3 bases: TGTGCCAGCAGCCCGCCGTGGGACAGGGGGCTTCAACTAGCGGCCCTCAATGAGCAGTTCTTC.

This chain uses TRBV7-9 with TRBJ2-7; TRBD1 matches at 7 bases. Germline assignment: CDR1 SEHNR and CDR2 FQNEAQ (reference sequence). The CDR3 has 12 residues. The junction had 3 bases not matched to a gene; V was cut back by 4 bases and J by 6 bases. In DNA, the CDR3 is TGTGCCAGCAGCTCGACAGGGATCGAGCAGTACTTC. Its protein is CASSSTGIEQYF.

The chain couples TRBV30 to TRBJ1-2, with D possibly matching TRBD1 (5 bases). Germline values: CDR1 GTSNPN, CDR2 SVGIG (reference sequence). This CDR3 is built from 13 residues. V gave up 5 bases and J gave up 4 bases, with 14 bases separating them. CDR3: CAWFIAGGYGYTF. The CDR3 DNA reads as TGTGCCTGGTTTATCGCGGGGGGCTATGGCTACACCTTC.

The rearrangement links TRBV7-8 to TRBJ1-5; D not resolved. The V end was cut by 2 bases, the J end by 2 bases, with 10 bases between. The CDR3 loop spans 15 amino acids. The germline V gene encodes CDR1 SGHVS and CDR2 FQNEAQ. This CDR3 reads CASSLMAARNQPQHF. DNA of the CDR3: TGTGCCAGCAGCTTAATGGCAGCCCGCAATCAGCCCCAGCATTTT.

The chain links TRBV7-8 to TRBJ1-1, with 10 bases matching TRBD1. Germline V gives CDR1 SGHVS, CDR2 FQNEAQ. The CDR3 is made up of 14 amino acids. The V gene end was trimmed by 1 base and the J gene end by 6 bases; junction bases not matched to a gene: 2. CDR3 loop: CASSLVGTGAEAFF. CDR3 DNA: TGTGCCAGCAGCTTAGTGGGGACAGGGGCTGAAGCTTTCTTT.

This clone was seen a few times. The V and J genes are TRBV6-1 and TRBJ1-5; D ambiguous. The CDR3 covers 13 residues. Between the trimmed V and J ends, which lost 3 bases and 7 bases, there was a span of 10 bases. The germline V gene encodes CDR1 MNHNS and CDR2 SASEGT. The CDR3 here is CASSDLGVQPQHF. Here the CDR3 DNA reads TGTGCCAGCAGTGATCTAGGAGTCCAGCCCCAGCATTTT.

This clone occurred a few times. V and J are TRBV20-1 and TRBJ1-1; weak D call: TRBD1 (5 bases). Per germline, CDR1 DFQATT and CDR2 SNEGSKA (reference sequence). This CDR3 contains 11 residues. CDR3 DNA sequence: TGCTCCCAAAGGGGGAACACTGAAGCTTTCTTT. Residues: CSQRGNTEAFF.

V is TRBV5-5 and J is TRBJ2-3; tentative D call: TRBD2 (5 bases). Germline V CDR1 and CDR2: SGHKS, YYEKEE (reference sequence). The CDR3 spans 14 residues. Trimming pared 4 bases from V and 2 bases from J, leaving 11 bases between. The CDR3 sequence: CASSIASSTDTQYF. The CDR3, as DNA: TGTGCCAGCAGCATTGCTAGCTCCACAGATACGCAGTATTTT.

Here the CDR3 DNA reads TGTGCCAGCAGGCTCGACAGGGTCTCCTACGAGCAGTACTTC. Its translation: CASRLDRVSYEQYF. The chain combines TRBV27 with TRBJ2-7, with 7 bases identical to TRBD1. V shed 6 bases, J shed 0 bases, and the junction held 5 bases outside the gene matches. CDR3 length equals 14 residues. Germline lookup yields CDR1 MNHEY and CDR2 SMNVEV (reference sequence).

The chain employs TRBV5-1 and TRBJ2-7; 9 bases match TRBD1. This CDR3 has 13 residues. The germline CDR1 and CDR2 sequences are SGHRS and YFSETQ. The junction had 5 bases not matched to a gene; V was cut back by 5 bases and J by 5 bases. CDR3 DNA: TGCGCCAGCAGTCGACAGGGGGAGAACGAGCAGTACTTC. This translates into CASSRQGENEQYF.

The chain employs TRBV5-1 and TRBJ1-1, with a weak D call TRBD1 (5 bases). From germline, CDR1 is SGHRS and CDR2 YFSETQ. CDR3 size: 12 residues. The V end was cut by 6 bases, the J end by 3 bases, with 9 bases between. The CDR3 DNA sequence: TGCGCCAGCAATGGAGGGGACACTGAAGCTTTCTTT. This encodes CASNGGDTEAFF.